This T cell receptor beta chain is drawn from a study of CD4 T cells in relation to SARS-CoV-2 and coronaviruses (dated by TCRdb to the early 2020s). Regarding the research as a whole: In the ViraFEST assay, PBMCs were grown with antigen for approximately 10 days, and TCR beta CDR3s were then sequenced to identify antigen-specific clonal expansions. The study assessed, at the TCR clonotype level, memory CD4+ T cell crossreactivity between SARS-CoV-2 and common cold coronavirus spike proteins. A median age of around 38 years, with a range of about 21 to 72 years, was recorded for the full convalescent cohort of over ten patients. The approximately 12 convalescent patients included 8 males and 4 females; two subjects were Hispanic. The Adaptive Biotechnologies TCR-sequencing kit was used to sequence samples from a few pre-COVID donors and the naive versus memory experiments, whereas other data were Illumina-based. A different TCR-beta assay, based on Illumina, was used to sequence expansion assays from other donors in the study. Shared crossreactive spike epitopes were mapped to their HLA restriction using patient-derived lymphoblastoid cell lines. Beyond this particular receptor, the publication reports: Since the crossreactivity analysis centred on spike protein, crossreactivity against other viral proteins was not assessed. The study was limited by small numbers of patients and tested TCRs. Compared with monoreactive clones, crossreactive clones had significantly weaker SARS-CoV-2-driven expansion, a result consistent with antigenic imprinting. Memory CD4+ clonotypes crossrecognizing SARS-CoV-2 and at least one common cold coronavirus spike were found in 50% to 80% of donors. Because no donor provided both pre-pandemic and post-infection samples, tracing the source of pre-existing responses was limited. Naive versus memory sequencing indicated the assay detects memory recall responses rather than primary responses primed during culture.

As for this clone: Its binding antigen is unknown. No much larger clonotype is one base removed from it; base qualities were not supplied.

DNA from CEF-cultured naive and memory CD4+ T cells underwent immunoSEQ TCR-beta sequencing at survey level. On the study's bioinformatics: During preprocessing, nonproductive sequences were removed, as were CDR3s that did not start with C, did not end with F or W, or were shorter than 7 amino acids. The MANAFEST web app identified antigen-specific clonotypes based on expansion compared with the reference and other culture wells. A clone was considered positive if the clone showed significant expansion compared with the reference culture in 2 of 3 replicate wells at an FDR below 0.05. Positive clones also required significant expansion versus all other tandem wells and an odds ratio above 5. Cultured and uncultured naive and memory CD4+ repertoires were searched for previously identified spike- and CEF-reactive CDR3s. CDR3 homology was measured as pairwise Levenshtein distance, computed with the stringdist R package after trimming three terminal residues from each end. Drawn from immuneACCESS, this table holds only the in-frame rearrangements with V and J called that TCRdb kept. Clones are partly lost; checked studies trace under half to an unresolved V gene and leave the rest unexplained. V, J and clone size were drawn from that table, and D and trimming were deduced from the DNA. Within this sample are about 36,000 clones, with approximately 80% of them counted one time only. Around 21% of the sample rests with the top ten.

Naive and memory CD4+ T cells were separated from cryopreserved PBMCs by CD4 enrichment followed by EasySep naive CD4+ T cell enrichment. Sorted naive or memory CD4+ T cells (roughly 98,000) were grown at a 1:1 ratio with T cell-depleted PBMCs and CEF peptides for about nine days. Triplicate replicate wells were generally used for each peptide culture condition. Ficoll-Paque PLUS gradient centrifugation was used to isolate PBMCs from either whole blood or leukapheresis product. PBMCs were either used fresh in the expansion assay or cryopreserved at -140 degrees C. The QIAamp Micro DNA Kit was used to extract genomic DNA from the CD4+ T cells. Trimming accounts for 6 bases at V and 1 base at J, while the number of junction bases matched to no gene is 7. In the germline V gene, CDR1 corresponds to SGHVS and CDR2 to FNYEAQ. Inclusive of the bounding cysteine and phenylalanine, the CDR3 is 15 residues long. Only the CDR3 region is kept as DNA, spanning 45 bases read in frame from base 1.

The chain is encoded by TRBV7-6 joined to TRBJ1-1; TRBD1 matches 8 bases in the middle. Sequencing input: memory CD4+ T cells from PBMCs, cultured in vitro. The meaning of the sample's cell subset or site label: memory (non-naive) CD4+ T cells. The source of this sequence is an adult with COVID-19. The CDR3 in this case is CASRAWTGSNTEAFF. The DNA sequence follows: TGTGCCAGCAGAGCATGGACAGGGTCGAACACTGAAGCTTTCTTT.